The entry below gives a single T cell receptor (beta chain) sequence along with its context. What it recognizes is unknown. The germline gene is not matched at one end of the junction; a read error may be the cause. Sample-barcoded 5' priming and a J-beta primer mix drove a second PCR of about 6 to 12 cycles. TCRdb re-derived calls from the 5' RACE reads in MiXCR, one entry per CDR3 protein. Found here are roughly 1,300,000 distinct CDR3 sequences, roughly 59% of them singletons; the top ten hold about 6.3%. This sample was taken from a study of blood T cells in healthy people across ages. Study observations and caveats: Older age coincided with a roughly linear decline in TCR beta diversity per million T cells. The study found more naive CD4+ cells and higher diversity in long-lived than aged donors.

Specimen: blood. This receptor was identified in a man younger than 35 in good health.

CDR3 sequence (DNA): TGCGCCAGCAGGATCGGGACAGAAGACTATGGCTACACTTTC. Translation: CASRIGTEDYGYTF. The rearrangement joins TRBV5-1 to TRBJ1-2, with 7 positions matching TRBD1. This CDR3 is 14 amino acids long. The germline V gene encodes CDR1 SGHRS and CDR2 YFSETQ.